Shown below are 11 T cell receptor beta chains from a single sample sequenced in a study of blood T cell repertoires in COVID-19. Data came from immunoSEQ multiplex PCR; TCRdb stores just in-frame clones and leaves some out. Of approximately 270,000 clones in the sample, about 91% are singletons; the top ten hold 2.8%. Specimen: PBMCs or T cells enriched from blood (not recorded which). The receptors shown here come from a man aged 35 to 55 who had been exposed to COVID-19.

The chain combines TRBV30 with TRBJ1-1; unclear D gene. V was cut by 4 bases and J by 0 bases, with 3 bases left in between. The CDR3 is 11 amino acids. Germline loops: CDR1 GTSNPN, CDR2 SVGIG (reference sequence). The CDR3 sequence: CAWNMNTEAFF. The CDR3 region has the DNA TGTGCCTGGAACATGAACACTGAAGCTTTCTTT.

The chain carries TRBV3-1 (or the pseudogene TRBV3-2) and TRBJ1-2, with 9 bases fitting TRBD1. V shed 1 base and J 4 bases; nucleotides not matched to a gene: 4. Germline values: CDR1 LGHDT, CDR2 YNNKEL (reference sequence). The length of the CDR3 is 15 residues. The CDR3 nucleotides are TGTGCCAGCAGCCAAGGGGGGGGACAGGGCTATGGCTACACCTTC. Encoded protein: CASSQGGGQGYGYTF.

The chain carries TRBV19 and TRBJ1-6; the D gene is possibly TRBD1 (6 bases). CDR1 is LNHDA and CDR2 is SQIVND in the germline V gene (reference sequence). CDR3 length equals 16 residues. Trimming took 8 bases from V and 2 from J, leaving 16 bases between them. CDR3 DNA: TGTGCCAGTGCTCGACAGGCAAGGACCTATAATTCACCCCTCCACTTT. Translation gives CASARQARTYNSPLHF.

The chain recombines TRBV11-3 with TRBJ2-2, with 8 bases lining up with TRBD1. CDR1 SGHNT and CDR2 YENEEA come from the germline V gene. V dropped 5 bases and J dropped 4; count of bases not matched to a gene: 6. The CDR3 extends over 15 amino acids. In DNA, the CDR3 is TGTGCCAGCAGCCCACAGGGGGTCGTCACCGGGGAGCTGTTTTTT. Amino acid sequence: CASSPQGVVTGELFF.

The rearrangement links TRBV5-1 to TRBJ1-1, with D perhaps TRBD1 (5 bases). The CDR3 sequence is 14 residues long. Germline assignment: CDR1 SGHRS and CDR2 YFSETQ. V was clipped by 4 bases and J by 2 bases, with 12 bases between them. CDR3 sequence (DNA): TGCGCCAGCAGCCTGGGACGGGAAAACACTGAAGCTTTCTTT. This sequence encodes CASSLGRENTEAFF.

The chain couples TRBV9 to TRBJ2-1; D is uncertain. This CDR3 contains 14 residues. The germline V gene has CDR1 SGDLS and CDR2 YYNGEE. V gave up 0 bases and J gave up 2 bases, with 6 bases separating them. For the CDR3, the DNA is TGTGCCAGCAGCGTAGGACAAACCTACAATGAGCAGTTCTTC. Amino acid sequence: CASSVGQTYNEQFF.

This clone was counted between two and nine times. This sequence joins TRBV6-1 and TRBJ2-3; weak D call: TRBD2 (6 bases). Germline CDR1 reads MNHNS; CDR2 reads SASEGT. The V gene lost 2 bases and the J gene lost 6 bases, with 12 bases spanning the gap. This CDR3 comprises 14 residues. The DNA for the CDR3 is TGTGCCAGCAGTGAAATCGGGAGTATTGATACGCAGTATTTT. Protein product: CASSEIGSIDTQYF.

The gene calls are TRBV28 and TRBJ2-2; D perhaps matches TRBD2 (6 bases). Between the trimmed V and J ends, which lost 10 bases and 0 bases, there was a span of 12 bases. Germline loops: CDR1 MDHEN, CDR2 SYDVKM. The CDR3 has 14 residues. The CDR3 is CATIGGTNTGELFF. Written as DNA, the CDR3 is TGTGCCACCATAGGAGGGACGAACACCGGGGAGCTGTTTTTT.

This chain uses TRBV19 with TRBJ1-2; perhaps TRBD1 as D (5 bases). Between the trimmed V and J ends, which lost 4 bases and 0 bases, there was a span of 9 bases. This CDR3 comprises 14 residues. Germline assignment: CDR1 LNHDA and CDR2 SQIVND (reference sequence). The CDR3, as DNA: TGTGCCAGTAGTACAGGGTTGGCTAACTATGGCTACACCTTC. Its translation: CASSTGLANYGYTF.

The chain has TRBV18 and TRBJ1-4; no firm D call. Germline values: CDR1 KGHSH, CDR2 LQKENI. This CDR3 contains 16 residues. The V gene lost 6 bases and the J gene lost 8 bases, with 22 bases spanning the gap. CDR3 nucleotides: TGTGCCAGCTCGCCTCCCCGCGGCGAGACGGGGGAAAAACTGTTTTTT. Translating gives CASSPPRGETGEKLFF.

This chain links TRBV7-6 with TRBJ2-1, with TRBD2 matching over 10 bases. This CDR3 region has 17 residues. Germline V gene data show CDR1 as SGHVS and CDR2 as FNYEAQ. The V and J ends lost 5 bases and 6 bases, in that order; junction bases with no gene match: 13. For the CDR3, the DNA is TGTGCCAGCAGCCCCTCCTTAGCGGGAGGTTACGTCAATGAGCAGTTCTTC. Protein product: CASSPSLAGGYVNEQFF.